This T cell receptor (beta chain) is drawn from a study of cytomegalovirus exposure and HLA in healthy donors. Study outcomes and limitations: Analysis was carried out at a later point, and it linked a missense DCLRE1C variant to TCR beta V- and J-gene trimming. A later analysis linked about 17,000 TCR beta sequences to HLA alleles at 0.05 false discovery rate.

Per germline, CDR1 SEHNR and CDR2 FQNEAQ (reference sequence). This CDR3 spans 16 amino acids. Between the trimmed V and J ends, which lost 4 bases and 6 bases, there was a span of 19 bases. Primers for the PCR totalled 60 Vbeta and 13 Jbeta. Repertoires were generated with immunoSEQ multiplex PCR, while TCRdb's copy carries only in-frame clones and drops some. The data hold 90,000 to 140,000 clones, with around 77% observed a single time. Notes on this clone: Its antigen is not known.

The sequenced sample consisted of PBMCs. The V and J genes are TRBV7-9 and TRBJ2-1, with D perhaps TRBD2 (6 bases). This sequence was found in a woman in her forties in good health and CMV-seropositive. The CDR3 DNA follows: TGTGCCAGCAGCTACCCACCGGGCCGACTAGTCAATGAGCAGTTCTTC. Protein sequence: CASSYPPGRLVNEQFF.